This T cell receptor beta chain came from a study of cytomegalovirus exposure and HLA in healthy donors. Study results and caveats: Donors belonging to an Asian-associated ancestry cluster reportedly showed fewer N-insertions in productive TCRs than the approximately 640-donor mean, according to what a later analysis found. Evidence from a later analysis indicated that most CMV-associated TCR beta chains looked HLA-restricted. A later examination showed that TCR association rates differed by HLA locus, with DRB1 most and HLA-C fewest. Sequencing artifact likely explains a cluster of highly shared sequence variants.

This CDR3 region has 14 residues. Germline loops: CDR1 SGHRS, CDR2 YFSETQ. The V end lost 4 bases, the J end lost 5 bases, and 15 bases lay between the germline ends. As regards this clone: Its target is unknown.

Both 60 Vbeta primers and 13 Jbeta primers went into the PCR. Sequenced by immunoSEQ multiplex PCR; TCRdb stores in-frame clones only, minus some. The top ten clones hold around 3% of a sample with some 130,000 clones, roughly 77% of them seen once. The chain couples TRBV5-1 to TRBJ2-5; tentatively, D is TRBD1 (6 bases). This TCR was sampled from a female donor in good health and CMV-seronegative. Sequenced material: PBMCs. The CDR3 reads CASSPPGAMETQYF. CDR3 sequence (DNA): TGCGCCAGCAGCCCCCCAGGGGCGATGGAGACCCAGTACTTC.